This paragraph reports one T cell receptor (beta chain). The antigen is not known. Trimming took off 5 bases at V and 1 base at J, with 9 bases between the two ends. Germline V lookup: CDR1 GTSNPN, CDR2 SVGIG (reference sequence). This CDR3 region has 13 residues. This specimen comes from a study of CD8+ T cells in alopecia areata. RNA extraction and reverse transcription yielded cDNA as sequencing template. The data were produced by immunoSEQ multiplex PCR, yet TCRdb's version contains in-frame clones alone and is incomplete. Here the sample spans under 200,000 clones, 55% to 75% being singletons. Treatment meaning: oral pan-JAK inhibitor, 5-10 mg twice daily. Alopecia areata patients provided lesional scalp punch biopsies and peripheral blood. Study conclusions and caveats: Scalp sample data also include resident alphabeta T cells from normal skin. Clonality in the scalp and expanded CD8+ clones ranked among the top 100 were significantly decreased by tofacitinib.

The chain recombines TRBV30 with TRBJ1-3; TRBD1 might be the D (5 bases). The source was CD4+ T cells sorted from blood, collected at week 24, from a patient treated with tofacitinib. The receptor's source is a human donor with alopecia areata. CDR3 in amino acids: CAWGGLSGNTIYF. The DNA of the CDR3 is TGTGCCTGGGGGGGACTTTCTGGAAACACCATATATTTT.